This T cell receptor beta chain was recorded in a study of regulatory T cells in long-lasting Graves disease. Time point reported: newly diagnosed GD, antithyroid drugs for less than 3 months. PBMC RNA served as the TCR library source. Combining iRepertoire HTBI primers with Arm-PCR of CDR3 regions, the authors built TCR beta libraries. TCRdb analysed the multiplex PCR reads with MiXCR anew, one entry per CDR3 protein. The table lists 450,000 to 650,000 distinct CDR3 sequences, 15% to 20% of them singletons, with about 25% in the top ten. The CDR3 is 13 amino acids. Germline CDR1 is MNHEY and CDR2 is SVGEGT. Between the trimmed V and J ends, which lost 6 bases and 7 bases, there was a span of 16 bases. This clonotype was observed many times. The same data also went into a second study, on T cells in Graves' hyperthyroidism and ophthalmopathy.

The chain couples TRBV6-2 or TRBV6-3 to TRBJ2-7, with D perhaps matching TRBD1 (5 bases). This clonotype originated in a woman aged 35-65 years with Graves disease. Sequences were derived from peripheral blood mononuclear cells (PBMCs), sampled at new diagnosis, from a patient treated with antithyroid drugs. CDR3 in amino acids: CASSQPRDGEQYF. In DNA, the CDR3 is TGTGCCAGCAGCCAGCCCAGGGATGGGGAGCAGTACTTC.